Listed below are T cell receptor beta chains from one sample, sequenced in a study of blood T cell repertoires in COVID-19. Profiled with immunoSEQ multiplex PCR; TCRdb holds only in-frame clones, not every one. The sample consists of approximately 70,000 clones, roughly 89% of them appearing once. Sequencing input: peripheral blood. These receptors all come from a human donor in a cohort sampled during active COVID-19. Each CDR3 is given with its conserved first and last residue. A D gene is named only where the DNA matches it firmly. Expanded clones get a size class; other rows say once, few or many, or leave the size out.

len: 12; abundance: -; v_gene: TRBV28; j_gene: TRBJ1-6; d_gene: TRBD1; CDR3nt: TGTGCCAGCCGACTCTCCGACAGGGCCCTCCACTTT; CDR3aa: CASRLSDRALHF
len: 13; abundance: few; v_gene: TRBV9; j_gene: TRBJ1-2; d_gene: -; CDR3nt: TGTGCCAGCAGCGTCAGCGGTAACTATGGCTACACCTTC; CDR3aa: CASSVSGNYGYTF
len: 13; abundance: -; v_gene: TRBV10-1; j_gene: TRBJ2-7; d_gene: -; CDR3nt: TGCGCCAGCAGGTCACCCAGCTCCTACGAGCAGTACTTC; CDR3aa: CASRSPSSYEQYF
len: 16; abundance: -; v_gene: TRBV24-1; j_gene: TRBJ1-2; d_gene: TRBD1; CDR3nt: TGTGCCACCAGTGACCCGAACAGGGGCTCCCCCGACGGCTACACCTTC; CDR3aa: CATSDPNRGSPDGYTF
len: 15; abundance: -; v_gene: TRBV21-1; j_gene: TRBJ1-1; d_gene: -; CDR3nt: TGTGCCAGCAGTAGGGGGGGCATAGGGACGGGTGAAGCTTTCTTT; CDR3aa: CASSRGGIGTGEAFF
len: 18; abundance: -; v_gene: TRBV11-2; j_gene: TRBJ2-7; d_gene: TRBD2; CDR3nt: TGTGCCAGCAGCTTAGTTAGGGGGACGGGGACTAGGATTTACGAGCAGTACTTC; CDR3aa: CASSLVRGTGTRIYEQYF
len: 17; abundance: once; v_gene: TRBV28; j_gene: TRBJ1-3; d_gene: TRBD1; CDR3nt: TGTGCCAGCAGTCCGCCGGGCACAGGGGGCTCTGGAAACACCATATATTTT; CDR3aa: CASSPPGTGGSGNTIYF
len: 13; abundance: once; v_gene: TRBV9; j_gene: TRBJ2-7; d_gene: -; CDR3nt: TGTGCCAGCAGCGTAGGGCAGGGCGACGAGCAGTACTTC; CDR3aa: CASSVGQGDEQYF
len: 16; abundance: -; v_gene: TRBV19; j_gene: TRBJ1-2; d_gene: TRBD1; CDR3nt: TGTGCCAGTTCCCGGGACAGGGGCCTCCCCACTTATGGCTACACCTTC; CDR3aa: CASSRDRGLPTYGYTF
len: 11; abundance: -; v_gene: TRBV21-1; j_gene: TRBJ1-2; d_gene: -; CDR3nt: TGTGCCAGCAGCAAATTCACGCGGGCTCTCTTC; CDR3aa: CASSKFTRALF
len: 12; abundance: -; v_gene: TRBV5-1; j_gene: TRBJ1-1; d_gene: -; CDR3nt: TGCGCCAGCAGAAGAGAGGGGGCTGAAGCTTTCTTT; CDR3aa: CASRREGAEAFF